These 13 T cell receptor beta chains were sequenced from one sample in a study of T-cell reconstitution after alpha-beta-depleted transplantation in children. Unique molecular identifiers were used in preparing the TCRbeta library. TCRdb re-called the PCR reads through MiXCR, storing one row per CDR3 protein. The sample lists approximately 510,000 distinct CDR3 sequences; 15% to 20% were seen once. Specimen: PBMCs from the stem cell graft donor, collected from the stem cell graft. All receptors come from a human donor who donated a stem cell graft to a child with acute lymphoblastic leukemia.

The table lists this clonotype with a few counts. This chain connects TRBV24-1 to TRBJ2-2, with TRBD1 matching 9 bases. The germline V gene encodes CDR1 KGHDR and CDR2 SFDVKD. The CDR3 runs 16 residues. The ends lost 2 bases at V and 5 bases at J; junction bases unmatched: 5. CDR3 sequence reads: CATSDSRTGVTGELFF. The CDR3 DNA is TGTGCCACCAGTGATTCCCGGACAGGGGTTACCGGGGAGCTGTTTTTT.

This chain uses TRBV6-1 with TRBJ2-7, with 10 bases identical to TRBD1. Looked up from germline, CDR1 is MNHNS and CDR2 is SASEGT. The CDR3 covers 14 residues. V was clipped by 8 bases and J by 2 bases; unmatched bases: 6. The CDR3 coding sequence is TGTGCCAGCGCGGACAGGGGGAGACCCTACGAGCAGTACTTC. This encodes CASADRGRPYEQYF.

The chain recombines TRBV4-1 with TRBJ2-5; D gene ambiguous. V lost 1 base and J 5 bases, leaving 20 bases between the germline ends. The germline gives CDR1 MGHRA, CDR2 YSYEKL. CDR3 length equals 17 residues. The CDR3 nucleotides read TGCGCCAGCAGCCAAGTGTGGGCAACGGTCAGCGTGGAGACCCAGTACTTC. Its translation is CASSQVWATVSVETQYF.

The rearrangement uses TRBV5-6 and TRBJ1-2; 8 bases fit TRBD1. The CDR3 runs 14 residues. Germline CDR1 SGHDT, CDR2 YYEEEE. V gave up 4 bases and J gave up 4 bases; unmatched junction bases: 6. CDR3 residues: CASSTEQGAYGYTF. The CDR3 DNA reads TGTGCCAGCAGCACAGAGCAGGGGGCCTATGGCTACACCTTC.

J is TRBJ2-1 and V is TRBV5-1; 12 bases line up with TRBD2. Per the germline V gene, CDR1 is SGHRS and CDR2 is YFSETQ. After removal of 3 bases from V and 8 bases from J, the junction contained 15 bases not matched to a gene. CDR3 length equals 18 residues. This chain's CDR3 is CASSSRILTSGRWDEQFF. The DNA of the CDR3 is TGCGCCAGCAGCTCCCGTATCCTCACTAGCGGGAGGTGGGATGAGCAGTTCTTC.

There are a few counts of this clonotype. The CDR3 spells CSVELLTESTDTQYF. The CDR3 nucleotides are TGCAGCGTTGAGCTTCTGACAGAAAGCACAGATACGCAGTATTTT. This chain uses TRBV29-1 with TRBJ2-3; a weak D match, TRBD1 (5 bases). The CDR3 runs 15 residues. CDR1 SQVTM and CDR2 ANQGSEA come from the germline V gene. Trimming left V 3 bases short and J 0 bases short, with 13 bases between.

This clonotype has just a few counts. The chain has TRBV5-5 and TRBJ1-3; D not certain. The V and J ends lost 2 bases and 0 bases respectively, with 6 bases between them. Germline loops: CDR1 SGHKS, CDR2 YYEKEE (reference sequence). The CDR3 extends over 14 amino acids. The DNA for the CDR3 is TGTGCCAGCAGCTTACTTCACTCTGGAAACACCATATATTTT. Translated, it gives CASSLLHSGNTIYF.

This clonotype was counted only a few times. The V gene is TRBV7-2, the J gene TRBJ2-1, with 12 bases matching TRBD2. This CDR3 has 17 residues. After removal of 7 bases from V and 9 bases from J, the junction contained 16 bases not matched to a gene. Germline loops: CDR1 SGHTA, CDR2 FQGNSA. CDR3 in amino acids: CASTEPGLAGGPGEQFF. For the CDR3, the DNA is TGTGCCAGCACCGAACCCGGGCTAGCGGGAGGGCCGGGTGAGCAGTTCTTC.

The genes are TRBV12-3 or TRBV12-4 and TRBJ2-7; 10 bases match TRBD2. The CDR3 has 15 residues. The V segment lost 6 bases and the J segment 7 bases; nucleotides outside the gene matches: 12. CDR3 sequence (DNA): TGTGCCAGCAGACCCGGACTAGCGGCACCTGGGGAGCAGTACTTC. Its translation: CASRPGLAAPGEQYF.

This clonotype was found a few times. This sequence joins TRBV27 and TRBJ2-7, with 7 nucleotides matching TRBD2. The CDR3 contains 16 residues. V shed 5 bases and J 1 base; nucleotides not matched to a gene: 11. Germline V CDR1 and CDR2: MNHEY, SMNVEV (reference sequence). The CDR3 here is CASSRTFSGPSYEQYF. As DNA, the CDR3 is TGTGCCAGCAGTCGGACCTTTAGCGGGCCGTCCTACGAGCAGTACTTC.

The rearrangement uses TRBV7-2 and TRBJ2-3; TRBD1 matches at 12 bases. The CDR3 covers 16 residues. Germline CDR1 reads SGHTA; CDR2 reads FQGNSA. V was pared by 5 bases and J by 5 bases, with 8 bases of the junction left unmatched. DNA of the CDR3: TGTGCCAGCAGCCGCTGGGGACAGGGGGCTAGAGATACGCAGTATTTT. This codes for CASSRWGQGARDTQYF.

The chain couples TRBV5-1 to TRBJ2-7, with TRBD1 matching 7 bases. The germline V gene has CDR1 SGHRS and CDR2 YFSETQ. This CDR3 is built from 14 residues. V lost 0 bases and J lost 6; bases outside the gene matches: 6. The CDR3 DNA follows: TGCGCCAGCAGCTTGGCCTACAGGGGCGTCGAGCAGTACTTC. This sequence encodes CASSLAYRGVEQYF. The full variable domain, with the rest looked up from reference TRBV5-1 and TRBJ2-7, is KAGVTQTPRYLIKTRGQQVTLSCSPISGHRSVSWYQQTPGQGLQFLFEYFSETQRNKGNFPGRFSGRQFSNSRSEMNVSTLELGDSALYLCASSLAYRGVEQYFGPGTRLTVT.

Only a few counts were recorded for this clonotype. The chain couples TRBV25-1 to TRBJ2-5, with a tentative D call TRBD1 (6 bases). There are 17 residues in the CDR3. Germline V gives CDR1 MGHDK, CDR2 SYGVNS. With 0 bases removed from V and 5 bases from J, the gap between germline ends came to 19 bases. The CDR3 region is CASSEYGSQGTTETQYF. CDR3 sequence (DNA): TGTGCCAGCAGTGAATATGGTTCCCAGGGGACAACGGAGACCCAGTACTTC.